The rows below give T cell receptor beta chains drawn from one sample of a study of CD8+CD57+ T cells in acquired aplastic anemia. TCRdb redid the calling of the reads with MiXCR, one entry per CDR3 protein. Among fewer than 250,000 distinct CDR3 sequences listed, around 43% were seen once. Sequenced: sorted CD4+, CD8+, or CD8+CD57+ T cells (not recorded which) from PBMCs. All receptors derive from a human donor with aplastic anemia. CDR3s include the opening cysteine and the closing phenylalanine or tryptophan. Each record gives: clone size, J gene, D gene, V gene, CDR3 length, CDR3 protein, CDR3 DNA. A D gene is named only where the DNA matches it firmly. Not every row has a clone size; where given, it reads once, few, many or a size class.

>.|TRBJ1-2|TRBD1|TRBV7-9|12
CASSLRGQGYTF
TGTGCCAGCAGCCTCCGGGGACAGGGCTACACCTTC
>.|TRBJ1-3|.|TRBV19|15
CASSMSSASGNTIYF
TGTGCCAGTAGTATGTCCAGCGCCTCTGGAAACACCATATATTTT
>many|TRBJ2-2|TRBD1|TRBV7-9|12
CASSTTGWELFF
TGTGCCAGCAGCACGACAGGGTGGGAGCTGTTTTTT
>many|TRBJ2-5|TRBD2|TRBV12-3/TRBV12-4|14
CASGAGGRQETQYF
TGTGCCAGTGGAGCGGGGGGTCGCCAAGAGACCCAGTACTTC
>many|TRBJ2-2|.|TRBV20-1|14
CSATQTRIFGELFF
TGCAGTGCTACCCAGACCCGTATTTTCGGGGAGCTGTTTTTT
>.|TRBJ1-6|.|TRBV7-9|15
CASSLGSGDASPLHF
TGTGCCAGCAGCTTAGGGTCAGGAGATGCTTCACCCCTCCACTTT
>.|TRBJ2-1|.|TRBV14|14
CASSSNVRHARQFF
TGTGCCAGCAGTTCGAACGTTCGACATGCTAGGCAGTTCTTC
>many|TRBJ1-2|TRBD1|TRBV6-5|13
CASSTGTGNGYTF
TGTGCCAGCAGTACCGGGACAGGGAATGGCTACACCTTC
>.|TRBJ2-1|.|TRBV27|15
CASTKGGGNYNEQFF
TGTGCCAGCACCAAGGGAGGGGGTAATTACAATGAGCAGTTCTTC
>.|TRBJ2-7|.|TRBV2|12
CASSRVTYEQYF
TGTGCCAGCTCCCGGGTTACCTACGAGCAGTACTTC
>many|TRBJ1-1|.|TRBV7-9|15
CASSDGQSAYTEAFF
TGTGCCAGCAGCGACGGACAGTCTGCCTACACTGAAGCTTTCTTT
>many|TRBJ1-1|TRBD1|TRBV30|14
CAWSTGQGRTEAFF
TGTGCCTGGAGTACCGGACAGGGGAGAACTGAAGCTTTCTTT
>many|TRBJ2-7|.|TRBV2|15
CASSVPGTLTYEQYF
TGTGCCAGCAGTGTCCCCGGGACACTTACCTACGAGCAGTACTTC
>.|TRBJ1-1|TRBD1|TRBV19|15
CASSNRGLDDTEAFF
TGTGCCAGTAGTAACAGGGGGCTCGACGACACTGAAGCTTTCTTT
>many|TRBJ1-5|.|TRBV7-6|15
CASSLSQAPNQPQHF
TGTGCCAGCAGCTTATCCCAGGCCCCGAATCAGCCCCAGCATTTT
>many|TRBJ2-7|.|TRBV15|14
CATSRDGPPHEQYF
TGTGCCACCAGCAGAGATGGGCCCCCCCACGAGCAGTACTTC
>.|TRBJ2-1|TRBD2|TRBV7-9|13
CASSYKTSLEQFF
TGTGCCAGCAGCTACAAGACTAGCTTGGAGCAGTTCTTC
>many|TRBJ1-1|.|TRBV14|17
CASSLSGTPPGSTEAFF
TGTGCCAGCAGCTTATCCGGGACACCTCCGGGGAGCACTGAAGCTTTCTTT
>many|TRBJ2-2|.|TRBV10-3|16
CAISEEGFTNTGELFF
TGTGCCATCAGTGAGGAGGGGTTTACAAACACCGGGGAGCTGTTTTTT
>.|TRBJ1-6|TRBD1|TRBV20-1|12
CRPGQGDSPLHF
TGCAGGCCGGGACAGGGGGATTCACCCCTCCACTTT
>once|TRBJ1-1|.|TRBV24-1|12
CATSTLGTEAFF
TGTGCCACCAGTACTTTGGGCACTGAAGCTTTCTTT
>.|TRBJ2-7|.|TRBV7-2|15
CASSLSVGSSYEQYF
TGTGCCAGCAGCTTATCAGTGGGAAGCTCCTACGAGCAGTACTTC
>many|TRBJ2-5|.|TRBV7-2|13
CASSLLAKETQYF
TGTGCCAGCAGCCTACTGGCGAAAGAGACCCAGTACTTC
>.|TRBJ2-5|.|TRBV7-6|9
CASSMGMRF
TGTGCCAGCAGCATGGGCATGAGGTTC
>.|TRBJ1-1|TRBD1|TRBV7-9|15
CASSYVSGGTTEAFF
TGTGCCAGCAGCTACGTATCAGGGGGAACCACTGAAGCTTTCTTT
>.|TRBJ1-2|.|TRBV2|16
CASSEKLALSNYGYTF
TGCGCCAGCAGTGAAAAACTGGCGTTGTCTAACTATGGCTACACCTTC
>many|TRBJ2-7|.|TRBV4-3|15
CASSPGTGLGYEQYF
TGCGCCAGCAGCCCAGGGACCGGGCTCGGTTACGAGCAGTACTTC
>.|TRBJ2-7|.|TRBV7-3|13
CASSSYRDGEQYF
TGTGCCAGCAGCTCATACAGGGATGGCGAGCAGTACTTC
>.|TRBJ1-5|.|TRBV25-1|18
CASAAGVDLLSSYQPQHF
TGTGCCAGCGCCGCGGGGGTTGATCTTCTGTCATCATATCAGCCCCAGCATTTT
>.|TRBJ1-2|.|TRBV14|16
CASSQAQTGTPASYTF
TGTGCCAGCAGCCAAGCCCAGACCGGGACGCCTGCCAGCTACACCTTC
>.|TRBJ2-1|TRBD2|TRBV7-6|18
CASSTEGTSGIHYNEQFF
TGTGCCAGCAGCACCGAAGGGACTAGCGGGATCCACTACAATGAGCAGTTCTTC
>.|TRBJ2-7|TRBD2|TRBV7-9|14
CASSSGGGSYEQYF
TGTGCCAGCAGCTCCGGGGGGGGTTCCTACGAGCAGTACTTC
>.|TRBJ1-1|.|TRBV7-3|13
CASQLHTLSAAFF
TGTGCCTCCCAGCTTCATACTCTTTCGGCGGCTTTCTTT
>many|TRBJ2-7|TRBD2|TRBV20-1|13
CSVRLAGGIEQYF
TGCAGTGTAAGACTAGCGGGAGGGATCGAGCAGTACTTC
>.|TRBJ2-7|TRBD2|TRBV7-8|13
CASTPGGQYEQYF
TGTGCCAGCACCCCGGGAGGCCAATACGAGCAGTACTTC
>.|TRBJ1-4|TRBD1|TRBV12-5|14
CASSGGTDNEKLFF
TGTGCCAGCAGTGGAGGGACAGATAATGAAAAACTGTTTTTT
>.|TRBJ1-1|.|TRBV29-1|13
CSVEVGEGTEAFF
TGCAGCGTTGAAGTTGGGGAGGGCACTGAAGCTTTCTTT
>once|TRBJ2-7|.|TRBV15|16
CVTSTSQNRLSYEQYF
TGTGTCACCAGCACCTCTCAAAACAGGTTATCCTACGAGCAGTACTTC
>.|TRBJ1-2|.|TRBV5-8|14
CASSLDGHNYGYTF
TGTGCCAGCAGCTTGGATGGTCACAACTATGGCTACACCTTC
>once|TRBJ1-5|.|TRBV7-2|15
CASRDGTAFGQPQHF
TGTGCCAGCAGGGACGGGACTGCCTTCGGTCAGCCCCAGCATTTT
>.|TRBJ2-5|TRBD1|TRBV3-1|15
CASSPRQGVDETQYF
TGTGCCAGCAGCCCCCGACAGGGGGTCGACGAGACCCAGTACTTC
>many|TRBJ1-2|.|TRBV12-3/TRBV12-4|14
CASSLPPRGHGYTF
TGTGCCAGCAGTTTACCCCCCCGGGGACATGGCTACACCTTC
>.|TRBJ1-6|.|TRBV15|13
CATSRDREGTLHF
TGTGCCACCAGCAGAGATAGGGAGGGCACCCTCCACTTT
>.|TRBJ2-7|.|TRBV12-5|14
CASIRGPPSYEQYF
TGTGCCAGCATCCGAGGGCCACCTTCCTACGAGCAGTACTTC
>few|TRBJ2-7|.|TRBV27|14
CAAGGAAGTYEQYF
TGTGCCGCTGGGGGAGCCGCGGGTACCTACGAGCAGTACTTC
>.|TRBJ1-5|.|TRBV15|15
CATSRDLGGGQPQHF
TGTGCCACCAGCAGAGATCTTGGGGGTGGGCAGCCCCAGCATTTT
>.|TRBJ2-1|.|TRBV30|15
CAWRLRGSSYNEQFF
TGTGCCTGGAGGTTGAGGGGGAGCTCCTACAATGAGCAGTTCTTC
>many|TRBJ2-7|TRBD2|TRBV20-1|16
CSARELTGLEIYEQYF
TGCAGTGCTAGAGAGTTGACTGGACTAGAAATCTACGAGCAGTACTTC
>many|TRBJ1-6|.|TRBV27|13
CASSWAVNSPLHF
TGTGCCAGCAGTTGGGCCGTGAATTCACCCCTCCACTTT
>.|TRBJ2-3|.|TRBV6-1|12
CASSEVGDTQYF
TGTGCCAGCAGTGAGGTTGGAGATACGCAGTATTTT
>.|TRBJ2-6|.|TRBV20-1|13
CSAGGTGANVLTF
TGCAGTGCAGGGGGAACTGGGGCCAACGTCCTGACTTTC
>.|TRBJ2-6|.|TRBV9|13
CASSPSGANVLIF
TGTGCCAGCAGTCCTTCTGGGGCCAACGTCCTGATTTTC